Each of the 31 T cell receptor beta chains below was sequenced from the same sample in a study of cytomegalovirus exposure and HLA in healthy donors (dated by TCRdb to the late 2010s). Libraries came from the immunoSEQ multiplex PCR assay. For the multiplex PCR, a mixture combining 60 forward primers for TCR Vbeta segments and 13 reverse primers for TCR Jbeta segments was used. In TCRdb, the immuneACCESS table is reduced to in-frame sequences with V and J assigned. These tables do not hold every clone; where another copy was compared, an unresolved V gene accounts for under half, and the others remain unexplained. Per the sample table, the count is 180,000 or so clones. Approximately 0.74% of the sample is held by the ten biggest clonotypes. Material for sequencing was PBMCs. Receptors were obtained from a boy younger than 18 in good health and CMV-seronegative.

Of note for this clone: This sample also contains other DNA sequences that code for the same CDR3. The chain uses TRBV6-4 and TRBJ1-2; no firm D call. Trimming stripped 3 bases from V and 8 bases from J, with 7 bases between. This CDR3 is 11 amino acids long. Per the germline V gene, CDR1 is MRHNA and CDR2 is SNTAGT. The CDR3 here is CASSEGSGYTF. The CDR3 DNA is TGTGCCAGCAGTGAGGGCAGCGGCTACACCTTC.

The J gene is TRBJ1-2, the V gene TRBV2; TRBD1 matches 10 bases. CDR1 and CDR2 from the germline V gene are SNHLY and FYNNEI. Trimming removed 7 bases from V and 5 bases from J; junction bases left unmatched: 4. The length of the CDR3 is 13 residues. CDR3 sequence reads: CASKTGGDYGYTF. DNA of the CDR3: TGTGCCAGCAAGACAGGGGGCGATTATGGCTACACCTTC. Looking up the rest from reference TRBV2 and TRBJ1-2 gives the full variable domain: EPEVTQTPSHQVTQMGQEVILRCVPISNHLYFYWYRQILGQKVEFLVSFYNNEISEKSEIFDDQFSVERPDGSNFTLKIRSTKLEDSAMYFCASKTGGDYGYTFGSGTRLTVV.

The V gene is TRBV5-1, the J gene TRBJ1-2, with D tentatively TRBD1 (6 bases). Looked up from germline, CDR1 is SGHRS and CDR2 is YFSETQ. Between the trimmed V and J ends, which lost 3 bases and 10 bases, there was a span of 22 bases. The CDR3 runs to 15 residues. CDR3 sequence reads: CASSSGIVNREDYTF. The DNA for the CDR3 is TGCGCCAGCAGCTCCGGTATAGTAAACAGGGAAGACTACACCTTC. The full variable domain, completed using reference TRBV5-1 and TRBJ1-2, is KAGVTQTPRYLIKTRGQQVTLSCSPISGHRSVSWYQQTPGQGLQFLFEYFSETQRNKGNFPGRFSGRQFSNSRSEMNVSTLELGDSALYLCASSSGIVNREDYTFGSGTRLTVV.

V is TRBV5-1 and J is TRBJ1-1, with D possibly TRBD1 on 5 matching bases. The CDR3 extends over 13 amino acids. Trimming removed 3 bases at V and 0 bases at J, with 6 bases between. Germline V gene sequence: CDR1 SGHRS, CDR2 YFSETQ. In DNA, the CDR3 is TGCGCCAGCAGCTACAGGATGAACACTGAAGCTTTCTTT. Amino acids: CASSYRMNTEAFF.

Note on this clone: This sample also contains other DNA sequences that code for the same CDR3. This rearrangement joins TRBV5-1 to TRBJ1-3; 9 bases are a match to TRBD1. Per germline, CDR1 SGHRS and CDR2 YFSETQ. The CDR3 is made up of 15 amino acids. Trimming at V came to 4 bases and at J to 0 bases, leaving 2 bases not matched to a gene. CDR3 sequence reads: CASSPGQGSGNTIYF. The CDR3 nucleotides are TGCGCCAGCAGCCCGGGACAGGGCTCTGGAAACACCATATATTTT.

The chain joins TRBV30 to TRBJ1-1, with TRBD1 matching over 8 bases. Germline lookup yields CDR1 GTSNPN and CDR2 SVGIG (reference sequence). The CDR3 is made up of 15 amino acids. Germline trimming cut 4 bases from V and 3 bases from J; bases unmatched to any gene: 10. Here the CDR3 reads CAWIGGTGLYTEAFF. CDR3 DNA: TGTGCCTGGATTGGGGGGACAGGTCTTTACACTGAAGCTTTCTTT.

The CDR3 spells CASSFRFFGRGLKNEQYF. CDR3 DNA: TGTGCCAGCAGTTTTCGTTTTTTCGGCAGGGGGCTTAAAAACGAGCAGTACTTC. This chain connects TRBV28 to TRBJ2-7, with 8 bases identical to TRBD1. CDR1 is MDHEN and CDR2 is SYDVKM in the germline V gene. The J segment lost 5 bases and the V segment lost 3 bases, leaving 18 bases of the junction unmatched. The CDR3 is 18 residues long.

The genes are TRBV2 and TRBJ1-6; D unclear. V was trimmed by 7 bases and J by 2 bases, leaving 9 bases between them. Per germline, CDR1 SNHLY and CDR2 FYNNEI. This CDR3 has 14 residues. CDR3 sequence reads: CASTFLAYNSPLHF. In DNA, the CDR3 is TGTGCCAGCACTTTTCTAGCCTATAATTCACCCCTCCACTTT.

A note on this clone: This sample also contains other DNA sequences that code for the same CDR3. The V gene is TRBV30, the J gene TRBJ1-2, with D possibly TRBD1 on 5 matching bases. V shed 1 base and J shed 7 bases, with 13 bases lying between them. CDR1 GTSNPN and CDR2 SVGIG come from the germline V gene (reference sequence). CDR3 length: 13 amino acids. In nucleotides, the CDR3 is TGTGCCTGGAGTGACGGGAGGGGAGGTGGCTACACCTTC. Translating gives CAWSDGRGGGYTF. Full variable domain (outside the CDR3, taken from reference TRBV30 and TRBJ1-2): SQTIHQWPATLVQPVGSPLSLECTVEGTSNPNLYWYRQAAGRGLQLLFYSVGIGQISSEVPQNLSASRPQDRQFILSSKKLLLSDSGFYLCAWSDGRGGGYTFGSGTRLTVV.

V usage is TRBV7-6 and J usage is TRBJ2-7; D might be TRBD2 (6 bases). Germline lookup yields CDR1 SGHVS and CDR2 FNYEAQ. The V gene lost 5 bases and the J gene lost 3 bases, with 11 bases spanning the gap. CDR3 length: 13 residues. DNA for the CDR3: TGTGCCAGCAGCCAAACCGGGGGCTACGAGCAGTACTTC. This encodes CASSQTGGYEQYF.

The chain employs TRBV4-1 and TRBJ1-1; 8 nucleotides align to TRBD1. The germline V gene has CDR1 MGHRA and CDR2 YSYEKL. J gave up 1 base and V 0 bases, and 7 bases lay outside the gene matches. This CDR3 is 17 amino acids long. The CDR3 region has the DNA TGCGCCAGCAGCCAAGAAGCCCGCAGGGGGCAGAACACTGAAGCTTTCTTT. It encodes CASSQEARRGQNTEAFF.

Concerning this clone itself: The same CDR3 also results from other DNA sequences found in this sample. The gene calls are TRBV5-1 and TRBJ1-2, with 9 bases aligning to TRBD1. The junction had 2 bases not matched to a gene; V was cut back by 0 bases and J by 2 bases. The CDR3 sequence is 15 residues long. Germline V gene data show CDR1 as SGHRS and CDR2 as YFSETQ. In nucleotides, the CDR3 is TGCGCCAGCAGCTTGGGGGACAGGGACAACTATGGCTACACCTTC. The encoded protein is CASSLGDRDNYGYTF.

The rearrangement joins TRBV30 to TRBJ2-3, with 7 bases lining up with TRBD2. Germline V gives CDR1 GTSNPN, CDR2 SVGIG (reference sequence). CDR3 length equals 14 residues. The V and J ends lost 8 bases and 2 bases, in that order; junction bases with no gene match: 10. CDR3 residues: CAPLPGLFTDTQYF. The CDR3 DNA reads TGTGCCCCCTTACCGGGACTATTCACAGATACGCAGTATTTT.

The J gene is TRBJ1-5, the V gene TRBV5-5; TRBD1 is a possible D gene (5 bases). The germline V and J ends were trimmed by 0 bases and 4 bases, with 14 bases remaining between them. CDR1 is SGHKS and CDR2 is YYEKEE in the germline V gene (reference sequence). This CDR3 is built from 16 residues. CDR3 residues: CASSLDLRQKNQPQHF. The CDR3 nucleotides are TGTGCCAGCAGCTTGGATTTGAGACAGAAAAATCAGCCCCAGCATTTT.

The chain has TRBV27 and TRBJ2-7, with 9 bases matching TRBD2. Germline CDR1 MNHEY, CDR2 SMNVEV (reference sequence). The ends lost 3 bases at V and 0 bases at J; junction bases unmatched: 3. The CDR3 contains 15 residues. The CDR3 sequence is CASSLGLADSYEQYF. CDR3 in DNA: TGTGCCAGCAGTTTGGGACTAGCCGACTCCTACGAGCAGTACTTC.

The V and J genes are TRBV19 and TRBJ1-2, with a tentative D call TRBD1 (5 bases). CDR1 and CDR2 (germline): LNHDA, SQIVND (reference sequence). V lost 5 bases to trimming and J lost 6 bases, with 13 bases between them. The CDR3 contains 13 residues. In DNA, the CDR3 is TGTGCCAGTAGTCTGATGGGGCCCGATGGCTACACCTTC. It yields the protein CASSLMGPDGYTF. The variable domain in full, completed from reference TRBV19 and TRBJ1-2, reads DGGITQSPKYLFRKEGQNVTLSCEQNLNHDAMYWYRQDPGQGLRLIYYSQIVNDFQKGDIAEGYSVSREKKESFPLTVTSAQKNPTAFYLCASSLMGPDGYTFGSGTRLTVV.

This sequence joins TRBV7-6 and TRBJ1-1; 7 nucleotides agree with TRBD1. CDR1 and CDR2 (germline): SGHVS, FNYEAQ. The length of the CDR3 is 13 residues. J gave up 5 bases and V 6 bases, and 6 bases lay outside the gene matches. This CDR3 is CASSNRDSTEAFF. CDR3 in DNA: TGTGCCAGCAGTAACCGGGACAGTACTGAAGCTTTCTTT.

This chain connects TRBV7-6 to TRBJ1-6, with D perhaps matching TRBD1 (6 bases). The CDR3 spans 16 residues. Germline lookup yields CDR1 SGHVS and CDR2 FNYEAQ. V shed 5 bases and J shed 4 bases, with 15 bases lying between them. CDR3 amino acids: CASSDRSGQYNSPLHF. In DNA form, the CDR3 reads TGTGCCAGCAGCGATCGATCGGGACAATATAATTCACCCCTCCACTTT.

The V call is TRBV7-9, the J call TRBJ2-3; weak D call: TRBD2 (7 bases). CDR3 length equals 15 residues. With 5 bases removed from V and 4 bases from J, the gap between germline ends came to 16 bases. Germline CDR1 reads SEHNR; CDR2 reads FQNEAQ (reference sequence). Here the CDR3 reads CASSDEGGWADTQYF. The CDR3, as DNA: TGTGCCAGCAGCGACGAGGGGGGGTGGGCAGATACGCAGTATTTT.

This chain links TRBV15 with TRBJ2-5; D is perhaps TRBD1 (6 bases). The CDR3 runs to 15 residues. The V and J ends lost 1 base and 3 bases respectively, with 12 bases between them. Germline V gene sequence: CDR1 LNHNV, CDR2 YYDKDF (reference sequence). The CDR3 spells CATSRATAGEETQYF. The CDR3 DNA reads as TGTGCCACCAGCAGAGCAACGGCAGGGGAAGAGACCCAGTACTTC.

CDR3 sequence (DNA): TGTGCCAGCAGCGAGGGGGGGTACTATGGCTACACCTTC. Residues: CASSEGGYYGYTF. The chain joins TRBV9 to TRBJ1-2; a weak D match, TRBD1 (6 bases). Trimming took 3 bases from V and 3 from J, leaving 9 bases between them. Germline-derived CDR1 and CDR2 are SGDLS and YYNGEE. The CDR3 contains 13 residues.

The rearrangement uses TRBV18 and TRBJ1-6; no definite D call. Trimming took off 2 bases at V and 3 bases at J, with 11 bases between the two ends. The CDR3 loop spans 16 amino acids. CDR1 and CDR2 (germline): KGHSH, LQKENI. CDR3 sequence reads: CASSPEGRGYNSPLHF. CDR3 coding DNA: TGTGCCAGCTCACCAGAGGGCCGGGGCTATAATTCACCCCTCCACTTT.

The chain uses TRBV5-4 and TRBJ1-2; the match to TRBD1 covers 8 bases. Germline loops: CDR1 SGHNT, CDR2 YYREEE (reference sequence). This CDR3 comprises 14 residues. V lost 4 bases to trimming and J lost 7 bases; unmatched junction nucleotides: 9. CDR3 sequence: CASSGLQGARGYTF. The CDR3 nucleotides read TGTGCCAGCAGCGGTTTGCAGGGGGCGCGTGGCTACACCTTC.

The V call is TRBV9, the J call TRBJ2-5, with 9 bases matching TRBD2. The CDR3 covers 17 residues. Germline CDR1 and CDR2: SGDLS and YYNGEE. V gave up 3 bases and J gave up 0 bases; unmatched junction bases: 9. CDR3 sequence: CASSAGNSGGYQETQYF. CDR3 in DNA: TGTGCCAGCAGCGCCGGTAATAGCGGGGGCTACCAAGAGACCCAGTACTTC.

The CDR3 DNA reads TGTGCCAGCAGTTTAGGGACAGGGAACACCGGGGAGCTGTTTTTT. It codes for CASSLGTGNTGELFF. The chain combines TRBV28 with TRBJ2-2; TRBD1 aligns across 8 bases. J lost 1 base, V lost 2 bases, and 0 bases had no gene match. CDR1 and CDR2 from the germline V gene are MDHEN and SYDVKM. CDR3 length: 15 residues.

DNA of the CDR3: TGTGCCAGCAATATAGCGGGGGGAAACACAGATACGCAGTATTTT. Protein sequence: CASNIAGGNTDTQYF. This chain joins TRBV27 and TRBJ2-3, with TRBD2 matching 10 bases. J was trimmed by 2 bases and V by 7 bases; bases with no gene match: 6. The CDR3 totals 15 residues. Per germline, CDR1 MNHEY and CDR2 SMNVEV (reference sequence).

This chain joins TRBV4-1 and TRBJ2-3; a possible D gene is TRBD2 (6 bases). CDR1 and CDR2 (germline): MGHRA, YSYEKL. There are 14 residues in the CDR3. V lost 4 bases to trimming and J lost 6 bases, with 14 bases between them. The CDR3 region has the DNA TGCGCCAGCAGCCCCGGACGGGAGTTGGATACGCAGTATTTT. Encoded protein: CASSPGRELDTQYF.

Regarding this clone: This same CDR3 is encoded by further DNA sequences in the sample. For the CDR3, the DNA is TGTGCCAGCAGCGTCGGAACTAGCGGGGGTGAGACCCAGTACTTC. Translating gives CASSVGTSGGETQYF. J is TRBJ2-5 and V is TRBV9, with 11 nucleotides matching TRBD2. After removal of 2 bases from V and 5 bases from J, the junction contained 5 bases not matched to a gene. The CDR3 consists of 15 residues. CDR1 and CDR2 from the germline V gene are SGDLS and YYNGEE.

The V gene is TRBV10-1, the J gene TRBJ2-3, with a tentative D call TRBD2 (6 bases). Per germline, CDR1 WNHNN and CDR2 SYGVQD (reference sequence). The CDR3 contains 13 residues. With 5 bases removed from V and 4 bases from J, the gap between germline ends came to 10 bases. CDR3 protein: CASSWRRADTQYF. The CDR3 nucleotides read TGCGCCAGCAGTTGGAGGAGGGCAGATACGCAGTATTTT.

This chain uses TRBV5-1 with TRBJ2-7; D possibly corresponds to TRBD1 (5 bases). This CDR3 is 17 amino acids long. Germline V gene lookup returns CDR1 SGHRS and CDR2 YFSETQ. Trimming removed 4 bases at V and 0 bases at J, with 20 bases between. The CDR3 is CASSVASGQGYSYEQYF. The CDR3 bases are TGCGCCAGCAGCGTGGCATCTGGGCAGGGATACTCCTACGAGCAGTACTTC.

The V and J genes are TRBV30 and TRBJ1-6; D might be TRBD1 (6 bases). Germline V lookup: CDR1 GTSNPN, CDR2 SVGIG (reference sequence). The CDR3 is 16 amino acids. The V end lost 0 bases, the J end lost 6 bases, and 15 bases lay between the germline ends. The CDR3 DNA reads as TGTGCCTGGAGTGTACGGGCGGGGGGCCTTAATTCACCCCTCCACTTT. Its protein product is CAWSVRAGGLNSPLHF. Full variable domain (remainder filled in from reference TRBV30 and TRBJ1-6): SQTIHQWPATLVQPVGSPLSLECTVEGTSNPNLYWYRQAAGRGLQLLFYSVGIGQISSEVPQNLSASRPQDRQFILSSKKLLLSDSGFYLCAWSVRAGGLNSPLHFGNGTRLTVT.